The source of this TCR beta chain is a study of blood T cell repertoires in COVID-19 (dated by TCRdb to 2019 to 2021). Study-wide context: Samples covering the acute and convalescent phases of COVID-19 were provided by collaborators in the United States, Italy and Spain. The material from the prospective study consisted of cDNA or gDNA derived from T cells, B-cell-depleted T cells, or PBMCs. The dataset comprised deeply sampled blood TCRbeta repertoires from subjects exposed to, actively infected with, or recovered from COVID-19. The repertoires were released in a freely available public database meant as a resource for research on the immune response to SARS-CoV-2. The samples were drawn from two sources: the first 160 participants of the ongoing ImmuneRACE study, and about 1,300 subjects contributed by 6 global collaborators. A de-identified subject ID, COVID-19 status, age in years and sex were almost always included in the sample metadata. HLA class I and class II types, where available, came from metadata supplied by the sample provider rather than from assay-based typing. Broader findings and caveats from the paper: The quantity of clinical and demographic metadata differed by source and by participant and was supplied without curation.

Each collaborating institution followed its own protocols to collect whole blood in K2EDTA tubes. Collaborator samples were shipped for TCRbeta analysis as frozen whole blood, isolated PBMCs, or DNA extracted from either sample type. With regard to this clone: Its specific antigen is unknown. Nothing much larger sits one base from this clone, and base qualities are not available.

TCRbeta CDR3 regions were amplified from genomic DNA using the immunoSEQ Assay, a bias-controlled multiplex PCR. The paper's processing steps were these. Nucleated cell counts per sample were estimated from amplification of reference gene primers within the assay. To quantify the absolute abundance of each unique TCRbeta CDR3 rearrangement, sequence reads were collapsed and filtered. Productive Simpson clonality was computed per sample as the square root of Simpson's diversity index over productive rearrangements. The table was pulled from immuneACCESS by TCRdb, which kept in-frame rearrangements only. Such tables lose some clones; where checked, under half of the loss comes from unresolved V genes, and the rest has no known cause. Clonal size and the V and J genes are those of that table, whereas D and trimming came from the DNA. Recorded for this sample are approximately 100,000 clones; over 75% of them occurred a single time. The top ten clones comprise under 7.5% of the sample.

The sequencing input was peripheral blood. This clonotype originated in a woman aged 55-70 years with acute or convalescent COVID-19.

The CDR3 protein is CASRRTSDSYNEQFF. The bases read TGCGCCAGCAGACGAACTAGCGACTCCTACAATGAGCAGTTCTTC. The V and J segments used are TRBV5-1 and TRBJ2-1, with 7 junctional bases fitting TRBD2. Spanning cysteine to phenylalanine, the CDR3 consists of 15 amino acids. Kept here is only the CDR3 DNA, which spans 45 bases and is read in frame from base 1. From the germline V gene, CDR1 is SGHRS and CDR2 is YFSETQ. V ends up 5 bases short and J 0 bases short, with an unmatched junction base count of 5.